These 28 T cell receptor beta chains share one sample of origin, sequenced in a study of CD4 T cells in relation to SARS-CoV-2 and coronaviruses. Unexposed donor CD4+ T cells date from about 2010-2018, before the COVID-19 pandemic. The cells were cultured for about ten days before CD4+ T cells were isolated. Their specific antigens are unknown. Some clones are missing from TCRdb's copy, which holds only in-frame ones; the method was immunoSEQ multiplex PCR. The table shows about 22,000 clones, with over 70% occurring only once. Material for sequencing was CD4+ T cells from PBMCs, cultured in vitro. The receptors come from a human donor in good health.

V gene TRBV30 combines with J gene TRBJ2-3; D ambiguous. Germline V gene data show CDR1 as GTSNPN and CDR2 as SVGIG (reference sequence). Trimming pared 4 bases from V and 1 base from J, leaving 9 bases between. This CDR3 is built from 13 residues. CDR3 sequence: CAWNRRGTDTQYF. In nucleotides, the CDR3 is TGTGCCTGGAATAGACGGGGCACAGATACGCAGTATTTT.

V gene TRBV23-1 combines with J gene TRBJ1-2, with a possible D match to TRBD1 (6 bases). TRBV23-1 is flagged as an ORF with uncertain function. The V gene lost 2 bases and the J gene lost 2 bases, with 18 bases spanning the gap. There are 17 residues in the CDR3. CDR3 nucleotides: TGCGCCAGCAGTCAAACCGGGGGCTACAGGACCAACTATGGCTACACCTTC. The encoded protein is CASSQTGGYRTNYGYTF.

This sequence joins TRBV30 and TRBJ1-6; TRBD1 aligns across 9 bases. This CDR3 is 13 amino acids long. V dropped 8 bases and J dropped 9; count of bases not matched to a gene: 8. CDR1 and CDR2 (germline): GTSNPN, SVGIG (reference sequence). CDR3 nucleotides: TGTGCCCAAGAGACAGGGGGTGGTTCACCCCTCCACTTT. It codes for CAQETGGGSPLHF.

The V gene is TRBV24-1, the J gene TRBJ1-5; maybe TRBD1 (5 bases). The V gene's germline CDR1 is KGHDR and CDR2 SFDVKD. V was shortened by 5 bases and J by 7 bases, with 14 bases between the two germline ends. There are 14 residues in the CDR3. CDR3 in DNA: TGTGCCACCAGTGGTTCCGGGGCGGGGCAGCCCCAGCATTTT. This translates into CATSGSGAGQPQHF.

V gene TRBV6-6 combines with J gene TRBJ1-5, with D unclear. The V gene lost 5 bases and the J gene lost 5 bases, with 7 bases spanning the gap. This CDR3 has 12 amino acids. In germline, CDR1 is MNHNY, CDR2 SVGAGI (reference sequence). CDR3 in amino acids: CASSRSDQPQHF. The CDR3 DNA reads TGTGCCAGCAGTCGCTCGGATCAGCCCCAGCATTTT.

This clone turned up a few times. V is TRBV10-3 and J is TRBJ1-4; D gene uncertain. Germline CDR1 is ENHRY and CDR2 is SYGVKD. Trimming left V 6 bases short and J 7 bases short, with 15 bases between. The CDR3 consists of 14 residues. In DNA, the CDR3 is TGTGCCATCAGCCCGGACGGGCTCAGTGAAAAACTGTTTTTT. Amino acids: CAISPDGLSEKLFF.

The chain has TRBV6-5 and TRBJ1-5; unclear D gene. The germline V and J ends were trimmed by 4 bases and 4 bases, with 5 bases remaining between them. Germline V CDR1 and CDR2: MNHEY, SVGAGI. This CDR3 has 12 residues. The CDR3 loop is CASSSPNQPQHF. CDR3 bases: TGTGCCAGCAGTTCCCCTAATCAGCCCCAGCATTTT.

In DNA, the CDR3 is TGTGCCAGCAGTTACTCGTTTAACACTCAGAACACTGAAGCTTTCTTT. This translates into CASSYSFNTQNTEAFF. The chain carries TRBV6-5 and TRBJ1-1; D unresolved. The V end was cut by 0 bases, the J end by 1 base, with 12 bases between. Germline V gives CDR1 MNHEY, CDR2 SVGAGI. The CDR3 covers 16 residues.

The CDR3 DNA follows: TGTGCCAGCAGCCAGACAGATGGGACCCAGTACTTC. Protein sequence: CASSQTDGTQYF. The rearrangement links TRBV9 to TRBJ2-5, with D perhaps matching TRBD1 (5 bases). This CDR3 has 12 amino acids. Germline assignment: CDR1 SGDLS and CDR2 YYNGEE. With 4 bases removed from V and 7 bases from J, the gap between germline ends came to 11 bases.

This clone was found a few times. The chain links TRBV6-5 to TRBJ2-6; D is unclear. The germline V gene has CDR1 MNHEY and CDR2 SVGAGI. The CDR3 runs 15 residues. The V end was cut by 6 bases, the J end by 0 bases, with 9 bases between. CDR3 loop: CASRQIDSGANVLTF. Here the CDR3 DNA reads TGTGCCAGCAGACAGATTGACTCTGGGGCCAACGTCCTGACTTTC.

As to this clone: The DNA is left out, because the CDR3 cannot be placed on it with certainty; the CDR3 is given as TCRdb lists it. The CDR3 here is CASSEALGTEQYF. The chain carries TRBV28 and TRBJ2-7. Germline V lookup: CDR1 MDHEN, CDR2 SYDVKM. With termini counted, the CDR3 has 13 amino acids.

The chain recombines TRBV9 with TRBJ1-2, with 8 bases matching TRBD1. The germline CDR1 and CDR2 sequences are SGDLS and YYNGEE. V lost 5 bases, J lost 4 bases, and 16 bases stayed unmatched. The CDR3 consists of 17 residues. The CDR3 sequence is CASSSGTGAFSIYGYTF. CDR3 nucleotides: TGTGCCAGCAGTAGCGGGACAGGAGCCTTTTCTATCTATGGCTACACCTTC.

V usage is TRBV18 and J usage is TRBJ2-7; perhaps D is TRBD1 or TRBD2 (5 bases each). Germline CDR1 is KGHSH and CDR2 is LQKENI. This CDR3 has 12 residues. The V and J ends lost 1 base and 5 bases respectively, with 6 bases between them. The CDR3, as DNA: TGTGCCAGCTCACCACGGGGGAACGAGCAGTACTTC. It specifies CASSPRGNEQYF. Full variable domain (rest looked up from reference TRBV18 and TRBJ2-7): NAGVMQNPRHLVRRRGQEARLRCSPMKGHSHVYWYRQLPEEGLKFMVYLQKENIIDESGMPKERFSAEFPKEGPSILRIQQVVRGDSAAYFCASSPRGNEQYFGPGTRLTVT.

V gene TRBV29-1 combines with J gene TRBJ1-2; D possibly corresponds to TRBD1 (5 bases). The CDR3 contains 11 residues. CDR1 is SQVTM and CDR2 is ANQGSEA in the germline V gene. V was trimmed by 6 bases and J by 4 bases, leaving 9 bases between them. The DNA for the CDR3 is TGCAGCGTGGGGACCGTCTATGGCTACACCTTC. Its translation is CSVGTVYGYTF.

The chain has TRBV21-1 and TRBJ2-2; the table's D call TRBD2 went unverified against the DNA. TRBV21-1 is a listed pseudogene. This CDR3 is 19 amino acids long. CDR3 nucleotides: TGTGCCAGCAGCAAAGAGATCGGGGGGTCTCGTACATTTCACGGGGAGCTGTTTTTT. It codes for CASSKEIGGSRTFHGELFF.

The rearrangement uses TRBV9 and TRBJ2-7; possibly TRBD1 for D (5 bases). V was cut by 0 bases and J by 1 base, with 14 bases left in between. The germline V gene has CDR1 SGDLS and CDR2 YYNGEE. The CDR3 runs to 16 residues. CDR3 in amino acids: CASSVGSGQISYEQYF. Written as DNA, the CDR3 is TGTGCCAGCAGCGTAGGTTCTGGACAAATTTCCTACGAGCAGTACTTC.

The chain uses TRBV19 and TRBJ2-1, with 9 bases lining up with TRBD2. There are 16 residues in the CDR3. The trim removed 3 bases at V and 7 bases at J, leaving 10 bases unmatched. Germline V gene lookup returns CDR1 LNHDA and CDR2 SQIVND (reference sequence). CDR3 DNA sequence: TGTGCCAGTAGTATTGAGAAGGGACTAGCTGAGAATGAGCAGTTCTTC. Encoded protein: CASSIEKGLAENEQFF. Using reference TRBV19 and TRBJ2-1 for the parts outside the CDR3, the full variable domain is DGGITQSPKYLFRKEGQNVTLSCEQNLNHDAMYWYRQDPGQGLRLIYYSQIVNDFQKGDIAEGYSVSREKKESFPLTVTSAQKNPTAFYLCASSIEKGLAENEQFFGPGTRLTVL.

The count of this clone is one. The gene calls are TRBV27 and TRBJ2-3; 14 nucleotides match TRBD2. Germline loops: CDR1 MNHEY, CDR2 SMNVEV (reference sequence). The CDR3 loop spans 19 amino acids. V trimming: 6 bases; J trimming: 6 bases; junction bases outside the gene matches: 17. This CDR3 reads CASSPMVGTSGSFWDTQYF. The DNA for the CDR3 is TGTGCCAGCAGCCCGATGGTGGGGACTAGCGGGAGTTTCTGGGATACGCAGTATTTT.

Worth noting for this clone: One end of the junction is discordant with germline, which a read error may explain. The chain employs TRBV28 and TRBJ1-1; 7 positions match TRBD1. CDR1 is MDHEN, CDR2 SYDVKM, per germline. The CDR3 totals 14 residues. The CDR3 DNA sequence: TGTGCCAACAGTCCCGGCAGGGGGGGCACTGAAGCTTTCTTT. This sequence encodes CANSPGRGGTEAFF.

This chain uses TRBV2 with TRBJ2-2, with D possibly TRBD2 on 6 matching bases. In germline, CDR1 is SNHLY, CDR2 FYNNEI. V lost 4 bases to trimming and J lost 4 bases, with 13 bases between them. The CDR3 sequence is 15 residues long. The CDR3 bases are TGTGCCAGCAGTGTCTCCGGGAGCGGCACCGGGGAGCTGTTTTTT. Translation: CASSVSGSGTGELFF.

The gene calls are TRBV27 and TRBJ2-2; TRBD2 agrees at 11 bases. Germline CDR1 is MNHEY and CDR2 is SMNVEV (reference sequence). The CDR3 length is 14 residues. After removal of 6 bases from V and 8 bases from J, the junction contained 5 bases not matched to a gene. The CDR3 protein is CASRLAGGPGELFF. The CDR3 DNA follows: TGTGCCAGCAGATTAGCGGGAGGGCCGGGGGAGCTGTTTTTT.

The chain recombines TRBV7-9 with TRBJ2-1; 7 bases align to TRBD2. CDR3 size: 14 residues. Germline CDR1 SEHNR, CDR2 FQNEAQ (reference sequence). The V gene end was trimmed by 3 bases and the J gene end by 7 bases; junction bases not matched to a gene: 6. The CDR3 sequence: CASSFSGNLNEQFF. DNA for the CDR3: TGTGCCAGCAGCTTCAGCGGGAACTTAAATGAGCAGTTCTTC.

The genes are TRBV29-1 and TRBJ2-2; tentatively, D is TRBD2 (6 bases). The CDR3 sequence is 14 residues long. Germline V CDR1 and CDR2: SQVTM, ANQGSEA. Trimming pared 4 bases from V and 1 base from J, leaving 10 bases between. CDR3 in DNA: TGCAGCGTTGGTGTGGGGGGGAACACCGGGGAGCTGTTTTTT. It codes for CSVGVGGNTGELFF.

The chain carries TRBV6-5 and TRBJ2-2; D not certain. The germline gives CDR1 MNHEY, CDR2 SVGAGI. Trimming left V 9 bases short and J 5 bases short, with 10 bases between. CDR3 length: 12 residues. The CDR3 DNA is TGTGCCAGTCGACTCGGAACCGGGGAGCTGTTTTTT. Translation: CASRLGTGELFF.

The V gene is TRBV21-1, the J gene TRBJ1-2. TRBV21-1 is labeled a pseudogene. The CDR3 sequence is 15 residues long. The CDR3 nucleotides read TGTGCCAGCAGCAAAAATCGGACCGCTAACTATGGCTACACCTTC. It codes for CASSKNRTANYGYTF.

The gene calls are TRBV3-1 (or the pseudogene TRBV3-2) and TRBJ2-1; TRBD2 matches 13 bases. Germline CDR1 is LGHDT and CDR2 is YNNKEL (reference sequence). This CDR3 has 17 amino acids. The junction had 11 bases not matched to a gene; V was cut back by 4 bases and J by 8 bases. The CDR3 protein is CASSPKGTSGRAHEQFF. CDR3 coding DNA: TGTGCCAGCAGCCCGAAGGGAACTAGCGGGAGGGCACATGAGCAGTTCTTC.

This sequence joins TRBV2 and TRBJ2-5; tentatively, D is TRBD2 (5 bases). With 4 bases removed from V and 1 base from J, the gap between germline ends came to 13 bases. This CDR3 is built from 15 residues. Per the germline V gene, CDR1 is SNHLY and CDR2 is FYNNEI. The CDR3 spells CASSGAGSGQETQYF. As DNA, the CDR3 is TGTGCCAGCAGTGGGGCGGGCAGCGGCCAAGAGACCCAGTACTTC. Full variable domain (outside the CDR3, taken from reference TRBV2 and TRBJ2-5): EPEVTQTPSHQVTQMGQEVILRCVPISNHLYFYWYRQILGQKVEFLVSFYNNEISEKSEIFDDQFSVERPDGSNFTLKIRSTKLEDSAMYFCASSGAGSGQETQYFGPGTRLLVL.

This chain uses TRBV4-1 with TRBJ1-2; no reliable D call. Trimming removed 3 bases from V and 0 bases from J, with 14 bases in between. CDR3 size: 16 residues. Germline V gene sequence: CDR1 MGHRA, CDR2 YSYEKL. The DNA of the CDR3 is TGCGCCAGCAGCCACCCTTCGGACGGAGCTAACTATGGCTACACCTTC. Residues: CASSHPSDGANYGYTF.